These 16 T cell receptor beta chains originate from one sample sequenced in a study of cytotoxic CD8 clonotypes in ibrutinib-treated CLL. The repertoire was sequenced with immunoSEQ multiplex PCR; TCRdb's copy has only in-frame clones and lacks some. Among 150,000 or so clones listed, 80% were seen once. This sample comprised PBMCs, obtained after 36 months of ibrutinib treatment. The receptor source for this set is a human donor with chronic lymphocytic leukemia.

V gene TRBV5-1 combines with J gene TRBJ2-2; TRBD1 is a possible D gene (6 bases). CDR3 length: 15 residues. From germline, CDR1 is SGHRS and CDR2 YFSETQ. Deletions cut 4 bases from V and 3 bases from J, with 13 bases between. DNA for the CDR3: TGCGCCAGCAGCCTACAGGGTCGGGACACCGGGGAGCTGTTTTTT. Protein: CASSLQGRDTGELFF.

The V call is TRBV7-8, the J call TRBJ2-7; possible D gene TRBD2, 5 bases. The germline CDR1 and CDR2 sequences are SGHVS and FQNEAQ. CDR3 length: 14 amino acids. Deletions cut 3 bases from V and 3 bases from J, with 12 bases between. CDR3 DNA sequence: TGTGCCAGCAGCTTTTTGGAGGCGGACTACGAGCAGTACTTC. Translation: CASSFLEADYEQYF. Supplemented by reference TRBV7-8 and TRBJ2-7, the full variable domain reads GAGVSQSPRYKVAKRGQDVALRCDPISGHVSLFWYQQALGQGPEFLTYFQNEAQLDKSGLPSDRFFAERPEGSVSTLKIQRTQQEDSAVYLCASSFLEADYEQYFGPGTRLTVT.

The CDR3 DNA is TGTGCCAGCTCACCCGGACAGGACACTGAAGCTTTCTTT. Its translation: CASSPGQDTEAFF. The rearrangement uses TRBV18 and TRBJ1-1, with 7 positions matching TRBD1. V shed 3 bases and J 3 bases; nucleotides not matched to a gene: 1. This CDR3 is 13 amino acids long. Germline loops: CDR1 KGHSH, CDR2 LQKENI.

The CDR3: CASSPTTSGGDTQYF. The CDR3 DNA sequence: TGCGCCAGCAGTCCGACGACTAGCGGGGGGGATACGCAGTATTTT. The chain recombines TRBV10-2 with TRBJ2-3; the match to TRBD2 covers 13 bases. This CDR3 is 15 amino acids long. The V gene end was trimmed by 5 bases and the J gene end by 6 bases; junction bases not matched to a gene: 5. Germline CDR1 WSHSY, CDR2 SAAADI.

The chain links TRBV15 to TRBJ2-3; D gene unclear. This CDR3 region has 14 residues. Per germline, CDR1 LNHNV and CDR2 YYDKDF (reference sequence). V was clipped by 4 bases and J by 2 bases, with 10 bases between them. The chain's CDR3 is CATSTASYTDTQYF. In DNA, the CDR3 is TGTGCCACCAGCACTGCCTCCTACACAGATACGCAGTATTTT.

The rearrangement uses TRBV7-9 and TRBJ2-7; 9 nucleotides line up with TRBD2. This CDR3 has 15 amino acids. With V trimmed by 1 base and J by 2 bases, 3 bases remained unmatched. Germline V CDR1 and CDR2: SEHNR, FQNEAQ (reference sequence). The CDR3, as DNA: TGTGCCAGCAGCTTAGGTGCTAGCGGGACCTACGAGCAGTACTTC. As protein: CASSLGASGTYEQYF.

Only one count was recorded for this clone. The rearrangement uses TRBV10-1 and TRBJ1-2, with TRBD1 matching 8 bases. The CDR3 covers 14 residues. Unmatched junction bases numbered 7, after V lost 6 bases and J lost 4 bases. CDR1 and CDR2 from the germline V gene are WNHNN and SYGVQD (reference sequence). For the CDR3, the DNA is TGCGCCAGCAGCCCCGCAGGGGGCTCCTATGGCTACACCTTC. Translated, it gives CASSPAGGSYGYTF.

J is TRBJ1-1 and V is TRBV28; the D gene is possibly TRBD1 (5 bases). The CDR3 is made up of 15 amino acids. V dropped 7 bases and J dropped 0 bases, with 15 bases sitting between them. The germline V gene has CDR1 MDHEN and CDR2 SYDVKM. This chain's CDR3 is CASTFWGYMNTEAFF. For the CDR3, the DNA is TGTGCCAGCACTTTCTGGGGGTATATGAACACTGAAGCTTTCTTT.

The chain is built from TRBV6-1 and TRBJ2-5; D possibly uses TRBD1 or TRBD2 (5 bases each). The germline gives CDR1 MNHNS, CDR2 SASEGT. CDR3 size: 16 residues. With 3 bases removed from V and 5 bases from J, the gap between germline ends came to 19 bases. The CDR3 bases are TGTGCCAGCAGTGAGCCCAGGGATGGGCCGGGGGAGACCCAGTACTTC. This translates into CASSEPRDGPGETQYF.

This chain joins TRBV7-9 and TRBJ2-4; 16 positions match TRBD2. V gave up 5 bases and J gave up 8 bases; unmatched junction bases: 15. The V gene's germline CDR1 is SEHNR and CDR2 FQNEAQ (reference sequence). There are 19 residues in the CDR3. The CDR3 loop is CASSKVRSGLAGGPDIQYF. The CDR3 nucleotides are TGTGCCAGCAGCAAAGTTAGATCGGGACTAGCGGGAGGGCCTGACATTCAGTACTTC.

The chain has TRBV27 and TRBJ2-5; no reliable D call. Germline CDR1 reads MNHEY; CDR2 reads SMNVEV (reference sequence). The V end was cut by 1 base, the J end by 5 bases, with 5 bases between. This CDR3 region has 12 residues. CDR3 region: CASSLLGETQYF. In DNA form, the CDR3 reads TGTGCCAGCAGTTTATTGGGGGAGACCCAGTACTTC.

The V call is TRBV10-3, the J call TRBJ2-3, with D unclear. The CDR3 loop spans 11 amino acids. CDR1 and CDR2 from the germline V gene are ENHRY and SYGVKD. The V gene lost 5 bases and the J gene lost 4 bases, with 4 bases spanning the gap. This CDR3 reads CAISNPDTQYF. The DNA of the CDR3 is TGTGCCATCAGTAACCCAGATACGCAGTATTTT.

J is TRBJ2-7 and V is TRBV6-5, with 9 bases identical to TRBD2. Trimming at V came to 5 bases and at J to 6 bases, leaving 8 bases not matched to a gene. The CDR3 spans 14 residues. The V gene's germline CDR1 is MNHEY and CDR2 SVGAGI. CDR3 amino acids: CASSVGLAGREQYF. CDR3 bases: TGTGCCAGCAGTGTCGGGCTAGCGGGACGCGAGCAGTACTTC.

Details on this clone: A read error may produce the germline difference seen at one junction end. The V call is TRBV27, the J call TRBJ2-7; D is undetermined. Looked up from germline, CDR1 is MNHEY and CDR2 is SMNVEV (reference sequence). The CDR3 runs to 13 residues. CDR3 residues: CASSVSHGYEQYF. The CDR3, as DNA: TGTGCCAGCAGTGTATCGCATGGCTACGAGCAGTACTTC.

The J gene is TRBJ1-2, the V gene TRBV18; D call uncertain. In germline, CDR1 is KGHSH, CDR2 LQKENI. The CDR3 spans 15 residues. V was shortened by 1 base and J by 8 bases, with 17 bases between the two germline ends. CDR3 sequence (DNA): TGTGCCAGCTCACCACTTGCGGAGACCCAGCGAGGCTACACCTTC. Encoded protein: CASSPLAETQRGYTF.

This chain uses TRBV6-1 with TRBJ1-1; no firm D call. The CDR3 spans 12 residues. Germline assignment: CDR1 MNHNS and CDR2 SASEGT. With 5 bases removed from V and 0 bases from J, the gap between germline ends came to 4 bases. CDR3 nucleotides: TGTGCCAGCAGTTCTGTGAACACTGAAGCTTTCTTT. This translates into CASSSVNTEAFF.